This is a list of T cell receptor beta chains from one sample in a study of T cell clonotyping in hematopoietic cell transplantation. The method was immunoSEQ multiplex PCR; TCRdb's version includes in-frame clones alone and lacks a portion of them. This sample has some 40,000 clones, with approximately 95% found just once. Specimen: peripheral blood mononuclear cells. The receptors were gathered from a young man in good health. Some clones in this sample may be carry-over from other donors' samples. The CDR3 runs from the conserved cysteine through the conserved F or W. Fields, in order: D gene, V gene, J gene, clone size, CDR3 DNA, CDR3 protein. D genes are given only for firm matches. The size field is filled for only some rows; it gives once, few, many or a size class.

NA	TRBV19	TRBJ1-3	NA	TGTGCCAGTAGTAAGCTTCCCGTCAGCTCTGGAAACACCATATATTTT	CASSKLPVSSGNTIYF
TRBD1	TRBV27	TRBJ1-1	NA	TGTGCCAGCAGTTTATCCGGACAGGGGGTATGGATGAACACTGAAGCTTTCTTT	CASSLSGQGVWMNTEAFF
TRBD1	TRBV4-1	TRBJ1-5	once	TGCGCCAGCAGCCGGGACGGACAGGGGGCAAGGCAGCCCCAGCATTTT	CASSRDGQGARQPQHF
NA	TRBV7-9	TRBJ2-7	once	TGTGCCAGCAGCTTAGAACGGCCGTTGGCCGAGCAGTACTTC	CASSLERPLAEQYF
NA	TRBV7-3	TRBJ2-2	NA	TGTGCCAGCAGCTCCTCGACTCACTACACCGGGGAGCTGTTTTTT	CASSSSTHYTGELFF
TRBD1	TRBV2	TRBJ1-4	NA	TGTGCCAGCAGGGACAGGGGTGAAAAACTGTTTTTT	CASRDRGEKLFF
NA	TRBV29-1	TRBJ2-2	NA	TGCAGCGTTGAGCTTCGGGGCACTTACGGGGCCACCGGGGAGCTGTTTTTT	CSVELRGTYGATGELFF
TRBD2	TRBV30	TRBJ2-7	NA	TGTGCCTGGAATCAGCGGGAGGTCGACGAGCAGTACTTC	CAWNQREVDEQYF
TRBD2	TRBV11-2	TRBJ2-1	NA	TGTGCCAGCAGCACGGGACTAGCGGGGGGGGCCCTCTACAATGAGCAGTTCTTC	CASSTGLAGGALYNEQFF
NA	TRBV5-1	TRBJ1-5	NA	TGCGCCAGCAGCTTGGGGCCTATAGCCAATCAGCCCCAGCATTTT	CASSLGPIANQPQHF